The 10 T cell receptor beta chains below were found in one sample sequenced in a study of T cell responses to AZD1222 COVID-19 vaccine. Some clones are missing from TCRdb's copy, which holds only in-frame ones; the method was immunoSEQ multiplex PCR. The sample shows about 59,000 clones, roughly nine tenths of them seen only once. Here the sequenced sample was peripheral blood, taken 28 days after the second AZD1222 dose. These receptors were obtained from an adult who received the AZD1222 COVID-19 vaccine.

This clone was picked up one time. V gene TRBV2 combines with J gene TRBJ2-7; 7 bases agree with TRBD1. Germline V gene sequence: CDR1 SNHLY, CDR2 FYNNEI. This CDR3 contains 15 residues. With V trimmed by 6 bases and J by 0 bases, 8 bases remained unmatched. The CDR3 reads CASRPGTESSYEQYF. The CDR3 bases are TGTGCCAGCAGGCCCGGGACAGAGAGCTCCTACGAGCAGTACTTC.

The gene calls are TRBV10-3 and TRBJ2-1; no firm D call. The V gene lost 3 bases and the J gene lost 5 bases, with 5 bases spanning the gap. The CDR3 is made up of 12 amino acids. Germline V CDR1 and CDR2: ENHRY, SYGVKD. CDR3 DNA sequence: TGTGCCATCAGTGAACGGGACAATGAGCAGTTCTTC. This sequence encodes CAISERDNEQFF.

The rearrangement uses TRBV3-1 (or the pseudogene TRBV3-2) and TRBJ1-1; 7 bases match TRBD1. The length of the CDR3 is 12 residues. Germline trimming cut 3 bases from V and 8 bases from J; bases unmatched to any gene: 3. Germline V gives CDR1 LGHDT, CDR2 YNNKEL (reference sequence). For the CDR3, the DNA is TGTGCCAGCAGCCAGGGACAGAGGGAAGCTTTCTTT. As protein: CASSQGQREAFF.

This chain joins TRBV30 and TRBJ2-7; D not certain. V shed 3 bases and J shed 3 bases, with 15 bases lying between them. CDR3 length: 14 amino acids. The germline V gene encodes CDR1 GTSNPN and CDR2 SVGIG (reference sequence). CDR3 protein: CAWSPGRNLYEQYF. The CDR3 DNA follows: TGTGCCTGGAGCCCCGGCCGGAATCTCTACGAGCAGTACTTC.

This clone was picked up one time. The chain joins TRBV9 to TRBJ1-3; D possibly corresponds to TRBD1 (6 bases). With 0 bases removed from V and 4 bases from J, the gap between germline ends came to 8 bases. Germline values: CDR1 SGDLS, CDR2 YYNGEE. The CDR3 sequence is 14 residues long. The CDR3 nucleotides are TGTGCCAGCAGCGTAGAGGGGGGAGGAAACACCATATATTTT. Its protein product is CASSVEGGGNTIYF.

This chain links TRBV4-1 with TRBJ2-7, with D perhaps matching TRBD1 (6 bases). The V gene lost 2 bases and the J gene lost 5 bases, with 22 bases spanning the gap. The CDR3 length is 17 residues. CDR1 and CDR2 (germline): MGHRA, YSYEKL. The DNA of the CDR3 is TGCGCCAGCAGCCAAATGACAGGCAGGGGATTTAGGGACGAGCAGTACTTC. Its translation: CASSQMTGRGFRDEQYF.

The J gene is TRBJ2-1, the V gene TRBV28; 13 bases agree with TRBD2. V shed 7 bases, J shed 4 bases, and the junction held 7 bases outside the gene matches. The CDR3 covers 16 residues. Per germline, CDR1 MDHEN and CDR2 SYDVKM. The CDR3 loop is CASTVTSGGNYNEQFF. In nucleotides, the CDR3 is TGTGCCAGCACCGTGACTAGCGGGGGGAATTACAATGAGCAGTTCTTC.

V and J are TRBV6-5 and TRBJ2-3; 8 bases are a match to TRBD2. Germline V gives CDR1 MNHEY, CDR2 SVGAGI. V gave up 3 bases and J gave up 3 bases; unmatched junction bases: 5. This CDR3 region has 15 residues. Here the CDR3 DNA reads TGTGCCAGCAGTTATGGGTCGGGAGGGACAGATACGCAGTATTTT. Its protein product is CASSYGSGGTDTQYF.

The rearrangement joins TRBV7-2 to TRBJ2-1; 9 bases match TRBD1. CDR3 length: 15 amino acids. Trimming removed 5 bases from V and 1 base from J; junction bases left unmatched: 3. Germline-derived CDR1 and CDR2 are SGHTA and FQGNSA. The CDR3 DNA sequence: TGTGCCAGCAGCCCGGACAGGGGTTCCTACAATGAGCAGTTCTTC. It translates to CASSPDRGSYNEQFF.

The V gene is TRBV5-6, the J gene TRBJ1-1, with unresolved D. V lost 4 bases to trimming and J lost 0 bases, with 13 bases between them. The CDR3 length is 15 residues. CDR1 is SGHDT and CDR2 is YYEEEE in the germline V gene. CDR3 nucleotide sequence: TGTGCCAGCAGCGGACTACTTAGCATGAACACTGAAGCTTTCTTT. Translating gives CASSGLLSMNTEAFF. Based on the CDR3 plus reference TRBV5-6 and TRBJ1-1, the full variable domain is DAGVTQSPTHLIKTRGQQVTLRCSPKSGHDTVSWYQQALGQGPQFIFQYYEEEERQRGNFPDRFSGHQFPNYSSELNVNALLLGDSALYLCASSGLLSMNTEAFFGQGTRLTVV.